A single sample gave rise to the 20 T cell receptor beta chains below, sequenced in a study of Ad26.COV2.S vaccination and SARS-CoV-2 variants. Treatment of the sample: 15 to 20 received Ad26.COV2.S at low or high dose, single or two shots; 5 received placebo; per-sample allocation not given. Sampling occurred on day 63 after the first vaccine or placebo injection. The table came from immunoSEQ multiplex PCR; TCRdb's copy has only in-frame clones and leaves some out. The sample includes more than 350,000 clones, around 90% of them seen just once. This sample comprised peripheral blood, obtained in a trial of Ad26.COV2.S vaccine versus placebo. The receptors come from a person aged 18-65 years who received the Ad26.COV2.S COVID-19 vaccine or a placebo.

The genes are TRBV30 and TRBJ2-3; weak D call: TRBD1 (6 bases). Germline values: CDR1 GTSNPN, CDR2 SVGIG (reference sequence). The CDR3 is made up of 13 amino acids. V lost 3 bases and J 6 bases, leaving 13 bases between the germline ends. CDR3 sequence: CAWRGWGLDTQYF. DNA of the CDR3: TGTGCCTGGAGGGGATGGGGGCTCGATACGCAGTATTTT.

The CDR3 is CASSYSASEDGYTF. CDR3 DNA sequence: TGTGCCAGCAGTTACTCGGCCAGCGAGGATGGCTACACCTTC. The chain has TRBV6-6 and TRBJ1-2; no firm D call. V was cut by 0 bases and J by 6 bases, with 11 bases left in between. Germline V lookup: CDR1 MNHNY, CDR2 SVGAGI (reference sequence). This CDR3 is 14 amino acids long.

The V and J genes are TRBV28 and TRBJ1-4, with TRBD1 identical over 8 bases. Germline V lookup: CDR1 MDHEN, CDR2 SYDVKM. V dropped 5 bases and J dropped 7; count of bases not matched to a gene: 24. The CDR3 is made up of 20 amino acids. CDR3 in amino acids: CASSALSQQGAVFKVEKLFF. As DNA, the CDR3 is TGTGCCAGCAGTGCCCTATCCCAGCAGGGGGCCGTTTTCAAAGTTGAAAAACTGTTTTTT. The variable domain in full, completed from reference TRBV28 and TRBJ1-4, reads DVKVTQSSRYLVKRTGEKVFLECVQDMDHENMFWYRQDPGLGLRLIYFSYDVKMKEKGDIPEGYSVSREKKERFSLILESASTNQTSMYLCASSALSQQGAVFKVEKLFFGSGTQLSVL.

The chain couples TRBV4-3 to TRBJ2-1; 12 bases line up with TRBD1. With V trimmed by 3 bases and J by 6 bases, 9 bases remained unmatched. Germline V gene lookup returns CDR1 LGHNA and CDR2 YSLEER. This CDR3 comprises 17 residues. The CDR3 bases are TGCGCCAGCAGCCAGTGGGTCGGGACAGGGGGCCTCAATGAGCAGTTCTTC. Protein: CASSQWVGTGGLNEQFF.

This clone has just one count. The chain carries TRBV5-1 and TRBJ2-3; 8 nucleotides match TRBD2. CDR3 length: 18 amino acids. CDR1 is SGHRS and CDR2 is YFSETQ in the germline V gene. After removal of 3 bases from V and 5 bases from J, the junction contained 17 bases not matched to a gene. As DNA, the CDR3 is TGCGCCAGCAGCTCGGGACTAGAAGAAGGCTTCTCCGGAGATACGCAGTATTTT. It specifies CASSSGLEEGFSGDTQYF.

V gene TRBV30 combines with J gene TRBJ2-5; a weak D match, TRBD1 (6 bases). The CDR3 spans 15 residues. In germline, CDR1 is GTSNPN, CDR2 SVGIG (reference sequence). V dropped 3 bases and J dropped 5 bases, with 19 bases sitting between them. CDR3 in amino acids: CAWSNGQGPRETQYF. CDR3 DNA: TGTGCCTGGAGCAACGGGCAGGGGCCGCGGGAGACCCAGTACTTC.

The chain recombines TRBV9 with TRBJ1-4; unclear D gene. The CDR3 has 14 residues. V lost 2 bases and J lost 4, with 9 bases in between. Germline CDR1 SGDLS, CDR2 YYNGEE. The CDR3 DNA reads as TGTGCCAGCAGCGTTACGGGCCTTAATGAAAAACTGTTTTTT. Protein product: CASSVTGLNEKLFF.

The rearrangement joins TRBV11-2 to TRBJ1-3; D is uncertain. This CDR3 is built from 16 residues. Germline V gives CDR1 SGHAT, CDR2 FQNNGV. Trimming pared 5 bases from V and 1 base from J, leaving 15 bases between. CDR3 residues: CASSLGPRASGNTIYF. DNA of the CDR3: TGTGCCAGCAGCCTCGGACCTCGAGCTTCTGGAAACACCATATATTTT.

The V call is TRBV2, the J call TRBJ1-1, with D tentatively TRBD1 (6 bases). The CDR3 spans 11 residues. Looked up from germline, CDR1 is SNHLY and CDR2 is FYNNEI. V lost 8 bases and J lost 3, with 7 bases in between. This CDR3 reads CASEGDTEAFF. In nucleotides, the CDR3 is TGTGCCAGCGAGGGGGACACTGAAGCTTTCTTT.

This clone was counted between two and nine times. The V call is TRBV10-3, the J call TRBJ2-5, with 7 bases identical to TRBD2. The V and J ends lost 8 bases and 3 bases, in that order; junction bases with no gene match: 9. The germline V gene has CDR1 ENHRY and CDR2 SYGVKD. This CDR3 spans 14 amino acids. The CDR3 loop is CAISGTTSKETQYF. CDR3 in DNA: TGTGCCATCTCCGGGACTACCTCCAAAGAGACCCAGTACTTC.

This chain connects TRBV30 to TRBJ1-4; tentative D call: TRBD1 (5 bases). There are 14 residues in the CDR3. V shed 2 bases and J shed 4 bases, with 11 bases lying between them. Germline-derived CDR1 and CDR2 are GTSNPN and SVGIG (reference sequence). The CDR3 loop is CAWSSTDLNEKLFF. CDR3 nucleotide sequence: TGTGCCTGGAGTTCGACAGACCTTAATGAAAAACTGTTTTTT.

This rearrangement joins TRBV7-2 to TRBJ1-5; 9 positions match TRBD1. Germline CDR1 SGHTA, CDR2 FQGNSA. There are 13 residues in the CDR3. Germline trimming cut 5 bases from V and 6 bases from J; bases unmatched to any gene: 2. The CDR3 DNA is TGTGCCAGCAGCCGGGACAGGGTTCAGCCCCAGCATTTT. It encodes CASSRDRVQPQHF. The full variable domain, completed using reference TRBV7-2 and TRBJ1-5, is GAGVSQSPSNKVTEKGKDVELRCDPISGHTALYWYRQSLGQGLEFLIYFQGNSAPDKSGLPSDRFSAERTGGSVSTLTIQRTQQEDSAVYLCASSRDRVQPQHFGDGTRLSIL.

V is TRBV21-1 and J is TRBJ2-3; the tabulated D call, TRBD1, remains unverified against the DNA. TRBV21-1 is a pseudogene segment. The length of the CDR3 is 16 residues. The CDR3: CASTFTRQASTDTQYF. The CDR3 nucleotides are TGTGCCAGCACCTTTACCCGACAGGCCAGCACAGATACGCAGTATTTT.

The rearrangement uses TRBV11-1 and TRBJ2-1; 8 bases are a match to TRBD2. Germline loops: CDR1 SGHAT, CDR2 FQDESV (reference sequence). Unmatched junction bases numbered 5, after V lost 3 bases and J lost 4 bases. CDR3 length: 15 residues. This CDR3 is CASSFTSGRYNEQFF. DNA for the CDR3: TGTGCCAGCAGCTTTACTAGCGGACGTTACAATGAGCAGTTCTTC. The variable domain in full, completed from reference TRBV11-1 and TRBJ2-1, reads EAEVAQSPRYKITEKSQAVAFWCDPISGHATLYWYRQILGQGPELLVQFQDESVVDDSQLPKDRFSAERLKGVDSTLKIQPAELGDSAMYLCASSFTSGRYNEQFFGPGTRLTVL.

Regarding this clone: The same CDR3 arises from other DNA sequences in this sample as well. This chain links TRBV7-9 with TRBJ2-7; possibly TRBD1 or TRBD2 for D (5 bases each). Germline V gene data show CDR1 as SEHNR and CDR2 as FQNEAQ (reference sequence). Trimming took 1 base from V and 4 from J, leaving 8 bases between them. The CDR3 extends over 13 amino acids. The CDR3 is CASSLGGGYEQYF. The CDR3 nucleotides read TGTGCCAGCAGCTTAGGTGGGGGTTACGAGCAGTACTTC.

This clone showed up just a few times. The chain uses TRBV19 and TRBJ2-1; tentative D call: TRBD1 (5 bases). V was clipped by 9 bases and J by 3 bases, with 24 bases between them. The CDR3 is 17 residues long. CDR1 is LNHDA and CDR2 is SQIVND in the germline V gene (reference sequence). This chain's CDR3 is CASNPGAQEANYNEQFF. DNA of the CDR3: TGTGCCAGCAACCCTGGGGCTCAGGAAGCTAACTACAATGAGCAGTTCTTC.

Comments on this clone: This sample also contains other DNA sequences that code for the same CDR3. This chain uses TRBV5-5 with TRBJ1-2, with 7 bases that match TRBD1. CDR3 length: 13 residues. In germline, CDR1 is SGHKS, CDR2 YYEKEE (reference sequence). The trim removed 4 bases at V and 2 bases at J, leaving 2 bases unmatched. CDR3 in DNA: TGTGCCAGCAGCCTGGGACAGAACTATGGCTACACCTTC. As protein: CASSLGQNYGYTF.

The chain combines TRBV4-3 with TRBJ2-7, with D perhaps TRBD1 (6 bases). The CDR3 sequence is 12 residues long. V was clipped by 1 base and J by 9 bases, with 10 bases between them. Germline V lookup: CDR1 LGHNA, CDR2 YSLEER. CDR3 sequence (DNA): TGCGCCAGCAGCCAAGCACAGGGTGTGCAGTACTTC. Protein sequence: CASSQAQGVQYF.

CDR3 residues: CASSETAGGLNEQFF. Here the CDR3 DNA reads TGTGCCAGCAGTGAGACGGCGGGAGGGCTTAATGAGCAGTTCTTC. This sequence joins TRBV6-4 and TRBJ2-1; 9 bases map to TRBD2. Unmatched junction bases numbered 7, after V lost 3 bases and J lost 7 bases. This CDR3 contains 15 residues. Germline assignment: CDR1 MRHNA and CDR2 SNTAGT.

The chain employs TRBV4-1 and TRBJ1-2; 9 nucleotides align to TRBD1. The CDR3 extends over 15 amino acids. Looked up from germline, CDR1 is MGHRA and CDR2 is YSYEKL. V lost 4 bases and J lost 6; bases outside the gene matches: 9. For the CDR3, the DNA is TGCGCCAGCAGCCCTACCCGGGACAGGGACCATGGCTACACCTTC. It is translated as CASSPTRDRDHGYTF.